The rows below give T cell receptor beta chains drawn from one sample of a study of T cell responses to AZD1222 COVID-19 vaccine. Using immunoSEQ multiplex PCR, the repertoire was profiled, and TCRdb retains in-frame clones only, with some absent. The table has about 180,000 clones, over 80% seen once. Sequencing was performed on peripheral blood, taken 28 days after the second dose of the MenACWY control vaccine. These receptors came from an adult who received the MenACWY meningococcal vaccine as a control. The conserved cysteine and the conserved F or W are not part of the CDR3 here. The order of the fields is V gene, J gene, clone size, CDR3 protein. For some rows the clone size is stated as once, few or many, or as a class when expanded; others skip it.

>TRBV5-4|TRBJ1-5|NA
ASSFGGSSNQPQH
>TRBV3-1/TRBV3-2|TRBJ1-2|once
ASSDGQGDGYT
>TRBV6-5|TRBJ2-7|NA
ASSFDRGEQY
>TRBV6-5|TRBJ2-7|NA
ASSNPLAGYYEQY
>TRBV3-1/TRBV3-2|TRBJ1-2|once
ASSQIPQGYGYT
>TRBV28|TRBJ1-3|NA
ASSLAGGGNTIY
>TRBV6-5|TRBJ1-5|NA
ASSPPKGGNQPQH
>TRBV6-1|TRBJ1-1|NA
ASSDWGGMTEAF
>TRBV30|TRBJ1-4|NA
AWSRGLGANEKLF
>TRBV19|TRBJ1-1|NA
ASRSIRDYTEAF
>TRBV6-5|TRBJ1-2|NA
ATTTGKDYGYT
>TRBV18|TRBJ2-7|NA
ASSPPGGRAGDEQY
>TRBV6-2/TRBV6-3|TRBJ2-3|NA
ASSRGGDTQY
>TRBV28|TRBJ1-2|NA
ASSILGTIWGYT
>TRBV10-3|TRBJ2-1|NA
AISESLYNEQF
>TRBV5-4|TRBJ1-1|NA
ASSLDPVGGWTEAF
>TRBV4-3|TRBJ2-7|NA
ASSQEGTGTYEQY
>TRBV7-2|TRBJ2-5|NA
ASSFVATQETQY
>TRBV27|TRBJ2-7|once
ASNSYSGRVGYEQY
>TRBV6-5|TRBJ2-1|NA
ASSYGVEAYNEQF
>TRBV7-2|TRBJ1-3|NA
ASSLDRETNTIY
>TRBV18|TRBJ1-1|NA
ASSLVGGNTEAF
>TRBV27|TRBJ2-1|once
ASSSPYNEQF
>TRBV5-1|TRBJ1-6|NA
ASSFSTGTNSPLH
>TRBV18|TRBJ2-7|NA
ASSPFPWDRGGEQY
>TRBV28|TRBJ1-5|NA
ASSFREPQH
>TRBV6-5|TRBJ1-1|medium-sized
ASTQGFTEAF
>TRBV28|TRBJ2-1|once
ASSHRTSRSEQF
>TRBV6-5|TRBJ1-4|NA
ASRTVNNEKLF
>TRBV7-2|TRBJ1-2|NA
ASSAQGGTLNYGYT
>TRBV19|TRBJ2-1|NA
ASSPGLAGRDEQF
>TRBV11-1|TRBJ2-2|NA
ASSLVSRGGELF
>TRBV18|TRBJ2-1|once
ASSPPGLPLEQF
>TRBV11-2|TRBJ2-2|NA
ASSLQLDTGELF
>TRBV5-6|TRBJ1-2|NA
ASSLAAGEGYT
>TRBV9|TRBJ1-2|NA
ASSVVGTANYGYT
>TRBV18|TRBJ2-3|NA
ASSPGTSTSDTQY
>TRBV6-5|TRBJ2-7|NA
ASTLAFEQY
>TRBV28|TRBJ2-1|NA
ASMGLAGYSYNEQF
>TRBV11-2|TRBJ2-7|once
ASSPQYGEQY
>TRBV7-9|TRBJ1-3|NA
ASSLTPRRSSGNTIY